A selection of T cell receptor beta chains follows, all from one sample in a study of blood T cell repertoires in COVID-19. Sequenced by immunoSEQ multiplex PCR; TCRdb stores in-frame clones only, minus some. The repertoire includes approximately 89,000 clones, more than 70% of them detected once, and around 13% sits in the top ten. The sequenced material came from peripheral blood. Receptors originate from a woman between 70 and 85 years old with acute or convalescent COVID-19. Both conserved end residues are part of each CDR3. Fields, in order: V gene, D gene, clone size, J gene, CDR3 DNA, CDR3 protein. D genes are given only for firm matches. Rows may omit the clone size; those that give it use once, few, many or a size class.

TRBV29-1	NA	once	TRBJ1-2	TGCAGCGTTGAAGATCGAGGTAGAGATGGCTACACCTTC	CSVEDRGRDGYTF
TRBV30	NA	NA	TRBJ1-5	TGTGCCTGGAGTGCCCTAAGAGATCAGCCCCAGCATTTT	CAWSALRDQPQHF
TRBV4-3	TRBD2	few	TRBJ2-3	TGCGCCAGCAGCCATCGAGCGGGAGCCACAGATACGCAGTATTTT	CASSHRAGATDTQYF
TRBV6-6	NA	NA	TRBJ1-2	TGTGCCAGCAGTCCGGGACTGCTCTATGGCTACACCTTC	CASSPGLLYGYTF
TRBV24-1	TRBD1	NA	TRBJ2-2	TGTGCCACCAGTGCCGGGACAGTTGTGCACGGGGAGCTGTTTTTT	CATSAGTVVHGELFF
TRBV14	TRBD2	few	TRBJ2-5	TGTGCCAGCAGCCGCGGAAGTAGCGGGAGCTGGGAGACCCAGTACTTC	CASSRGSSGSWETQYF
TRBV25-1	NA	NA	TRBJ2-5	TGTGCCAGCATCGGGGTCGCGGGGGAGACCCAGTACTTC	CASIGVAGETQYF
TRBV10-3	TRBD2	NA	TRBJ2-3	TGTGCCATCTCCGCGGGGGTCGACACAGATACGCAGTATTTT	CAISAGVDTDTQYF
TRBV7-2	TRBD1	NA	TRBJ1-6	TGTGCCAGCAGCGTCGACAGGGGCAATTCACCCCTCCACTTT	CASSVDRGNSPLHF
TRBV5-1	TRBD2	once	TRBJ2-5	TGCGCCAGCAGCTTGGCCCCTCGACAGGGATCCAGCGGGGGGGCCGGGGAGACCCAGTACTTC	CASSLAPRQGSSGGAGETQYF
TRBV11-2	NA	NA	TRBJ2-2	TGTGCCAGCAAAGAGGAGTGGGTCACCGGGGAGCTGTTTTTT	CASKEEWVTGELFF
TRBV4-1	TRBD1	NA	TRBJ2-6	TGCGCCAGCAGCCAAGATAAGTTGGGGACAGGGGGATCTGGGGCCAACGTCCTGACTTTC	CASSQDKLGTGGSGANVLTF
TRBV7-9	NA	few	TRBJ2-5	TGTGCCAGCAGCCGGGACTGGAAAGAGACCCAGTACTTC	CASSRDWKETQYF
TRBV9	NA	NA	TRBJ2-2	TGTGCCAGCAGCGCCAGGGGCGGAACGACCACCGGGGAGCTGTTTTTT	CASSARGGTTTGELFF
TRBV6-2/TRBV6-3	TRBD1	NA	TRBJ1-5	TGTGCCAGCAGTTATCCGGGCAGGGGGAATCAGCCCCAGCATTTT	CASSYPGRGNQPQHF
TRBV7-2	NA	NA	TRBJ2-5	TGTGCCAGCAGCCCACAGGGAATAGATCAAGAGACCCAGTACTTC	CASSPQGIDQETQYF
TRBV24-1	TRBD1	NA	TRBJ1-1	TGTGCCACCAGTGATCCAGGGGGCGGAACTTTCTTT	CATSDPGGGTFF
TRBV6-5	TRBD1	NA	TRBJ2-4	TGTGCCAGCTCCACAGGGGGCTTCGTGGACATTCAGTACTTC	CASSTGGFVDIQYF
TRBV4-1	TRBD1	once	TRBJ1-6	TGCGCCAGCAGCCACCCAGACAGGGGGCTTTATTCACCCCTCCACTTT	CASSHPDRGLYSPLHF
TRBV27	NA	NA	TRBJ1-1	TGTGCCAGCAGTCGACAGAGAATGAACACTGAAGCTTTCTTT	CASSRQRMNTEAFF
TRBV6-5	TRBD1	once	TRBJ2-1	TGTGCCAGCAGTCCCCCCCTGGGACAGAACAATGAGCAGTTCTTC	CASSPPLGQNNEQFF
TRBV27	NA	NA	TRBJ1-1	TGTGCCAGCAGTTGGGGCTTGACAGGGAACACTGAAGCTTTCTTT	CASSWGLTGNTEAFF
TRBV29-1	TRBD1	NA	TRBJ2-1	TGCAGCGCGGACAGGGTTTTGGTACGTGAGCAGTTCTTC	CSADRVLVREQFF
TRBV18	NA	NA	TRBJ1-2	TGTGCCAGCTCACCAGAGGGTTCGGGCTACACCTTC	CASSPEGSGYTF
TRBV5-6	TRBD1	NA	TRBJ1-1	TGTGCCAGCAGCTTCGGGGACAGGGACACTGAAGCTTTCTTT	CASSFGDRDTEAFF
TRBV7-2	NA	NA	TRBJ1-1	TGTGCCAGCAGCTTAGGTCTTGCCAACAGGAACACTGAAGCTTTCTTT	CASSLGLANRNTEAFF
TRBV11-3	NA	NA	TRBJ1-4	TGTGCCAGCAGCCCTGGACAGAATAATGAAAAACTGTTTTTT	CASSPGQNNEKLFF
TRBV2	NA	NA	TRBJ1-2	TGTGCCAGCAGTACCCCGTCGGGCAGGGCAAACTATGGCTACACCTTC	CASSTPSGRANYGYTF
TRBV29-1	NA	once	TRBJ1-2	TGCAGCGTTGGCCCGGGGGGTTCGGGTGGCTACACCTTC	CSVGPGGSGGYTF
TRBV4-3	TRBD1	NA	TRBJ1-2	TGCGCCAGCAGCCAAGATCGAGGGGGCGTAACTGGCTACACCTTC	CASSQDRGGVTGYTF
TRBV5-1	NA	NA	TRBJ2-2	TGCGCCAGCAGCTCTGGGGCCATCACCGGGGAGCTGTTTTTT	CASSSGAITGELFF
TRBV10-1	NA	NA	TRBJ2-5	TGCGCCAGCAGTGACAGGGCCTGGGGCCAAGAGACCCAGTACTTC	CASSDRAWGQETQYF
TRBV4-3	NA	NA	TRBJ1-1	TGCGCCAGCAGCCAGAGTCTGAACACTGAAGCTTTCTTT	CASSQSLNTEAFF
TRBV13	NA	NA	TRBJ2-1	TGTGCCAGCAGCTTAAGGACAGACTCCTACAATGAGCAGTTCTTC	CASSLRTDSYNEQFF
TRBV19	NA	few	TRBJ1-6	TGTGCCAGTAGTACCGACGGGAACGGGAATTCACCCCTCCACTTT	CASSTDGNGNSPLHF
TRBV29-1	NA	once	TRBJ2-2	TGCAGCCTAAGGACTGGCCCCGGGGCCGGGGAGCTGTTTTTT	CSLRTGPGAGELFF
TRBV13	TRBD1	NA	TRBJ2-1	TGTGCCAGCAGCTTAGCAGGGGGACCCTACAATGAGCAGTTCTTC	CASSLAGGPYNEQFF
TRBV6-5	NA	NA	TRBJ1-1	TGTGCCAGCACCTCCCCCGGACAGCCGAACACTGAAGCTTTCTTT	CASTSPGQPNTEAFF
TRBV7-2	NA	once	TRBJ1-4	TGTGCCAGCAGCTTCGGCAGGAACACTAATGAAAAACTGTTTTTT	CASSFGRNTNEKLFF
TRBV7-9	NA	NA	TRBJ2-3	TGTGCCAGCAGCTTATTCCATTCAGGTTCTAGCACAGATACGCAGTATTTT	CASSLFHSGSSTDTQYF
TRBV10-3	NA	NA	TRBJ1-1	TGTGCCAACCGGCCGGCAGGGATGAACACTGAAGCTTTCTTT	CANRPAGMNTEAFF